What follows is one T cell receptor beta chain and its context. Which antigen it targets is not known. Base qualities are missing; no much larger clone stands one base away. Peripheral blood CD8+ and CD4+ T cells from healthy donors, Susac syndrome patients and multiple sclerosis patients were profiled using high-throughput TCR beta sequencing. The healthy donors served as controls matched for age and sex. Bulk CD8+ and CD4+ T cells were purified by magnetic negative isolation, while CD8+ TEMRA cells were enriched using FACS. Blood was drawn into EDTA tubes, processed within 24 hours, and PBMCs were isolated by density gradient centrifugation. PBMCs destined for TCR sequencing were cryopreserved in liquid nitrogen and later thawed in a 37 °C water bath. Purity of sorted or isolated CD4+, CD8+ and CD8+ TEMRA cells was at least 90%. RNA was extracted using the RNeasy kit, and roughly 0.5 to 1 microgram was reverse transcribed with random hexamers. TCR beta CDR3 regions were amplified with the immunoSEQ multiplex PCR assay covering 54 Vbeta and 13 Jbeta segments. PCR amplification bias was corrected using a synthetic template baseline for primer optimization and computational correction. The published analysis was carried out like this. Reads were assigned to V, D and J genes according to IMGT and analyzed in immunoSEQ Analyzer, with only productive sequences retained. Clonality was calculated as one minus the Shannon entropy normalized by log2 of the number of productive unique sequences. For each patient and control, public and private clones were evaluated among the 100 most prevalent clones. A clone was defined as Susac-specific if it was absent from the healthy and MS cohorts, from about a thousand published viral clones and from other ImmuneACCESS disease sequences. In TCRdb, the public reads were trimmed at Q25 with fastp and aligned with MiXCR, with productive beta chains retained. CDR3 protein sequences are deduplicated, and each keeps its most common genes and DNA. The V and J calls shown here were made by TCRdb, not taken from the authors' results. Recorded for this sample are 110,000 or so distinct CDR3 sequences; roughly 96% of them occurred a single time. The ten largest clones take up under 0.1% of the sample.

Ends trimmed: V by 3 bases, J by 6 bases; bases unmatched to a gene: 0. The CDR3 numbers 15 residues from cysteine through phenylalanine. Just the 45-base CDR3 DNA is kept, in frame starting at base 1. CDR1 SGHTA and CDR2 FQGNSA were looked up in the germline V gene. These data originate in a study of CD8 T cells in Susac syndrome (dated by TCRdb to the late 2010s). Broadly, across the study: Repertoire sequencing was used to test whether CD8+ T cell activation and differentiation in Susac syndrome was antigen driven. Beyond this particular receptor, the publication reports: The study acknowledged that relatively few individuals were included in the TCR sequencing and HLA analysis.

The origin of this receptor is a human donor in good health. What was sequenced was CD4+ T cells from PBMCs. The sequence is built from TRBV7-2 and TRBJ2-2; 14 central bases correspond to TRBD2. The sequenced DNA is TGTGCCAGCAGCTTGGGACTAGCGGGAGCCGGGGAGCTGTTTTTT. Translated, this gives CASSLGLAGAGELFF.